The 29 T cell receptor beta chains listed next were all sequenced from one sample in a study of T cell responses to AZD1222 COVID-19 vaccine. TCRdb keeps only in-frame clones here, not all; method: immunoSEQ multiplex PCR. The sample contains about 35,000 clones, 75% to 90% of which appear only once. The sample here was peripheral blood, taken on day 0 of AZD1222 vaccination. The source is an adult in good health.

The gene calls are TRBV2 and TRBJ1-5; D may be TRBD1 (6 bases). V was cut by 6 bases and J by 0 bases, with 9 bases left in between. This CDR3 contains 14 residues. Germline lookup yields CDR1 SNHLY and CDR2 FYNNEI. The CDR3 loop is CASSGTYSNQPQHF. CDR3 DNA sequence: TGTGCCAGCAGCGGGACATATAGCAATCAGCCCCAGCATTTT. The full variable domain, completed using reference TRBV2 and TRBJ1-5, is EPEVTQTPSHQVTQMGQEVILRCVPISNHLYFYWYRQILGQKVEFLVSFYNNEISEKSEIFDDQFSVERPDGSNFTLKIRSTKLEDSAMYFCASSGTYSNQPQHFGDGTRLSIL.

This chain connects TRBV28 to TRBJ2-7; 9 bases align to TRBD1. The ends lost 5 bases at V and 0 bases at J; junction bases unmatched: 8. The CDR3 is 16 amino acids. Looked up from germline, CDR1 is MDHEN and CDR2 is SYDVKM. Here the CDR3 reads CASSPPGTGSSYEQYF. DNA for the CDR3: TGTGCCAGCAGTCCCCCCGGGACAGGGAGCTCCTACGAGCAGTACTTC.

The chain is built from TRBV27 and TRBJ2-5; no clear D. CDR3 size: 13 residues. Trimming stripped 4 bases from V and 0 bases from J, with 6 bases between. CDR1 is MNHEY, CDR2 SMNVEV, per germline (reference sequence). The CDR3 reads CASSWAYQETQYF. Here the CDR3 DNA reads TGTGCCAGCAGTTGGGCGTACCAAGAGACCCAGTACTTC.

This clone came up once. V usage is TRBV5-3 and J usage is TRBJ1-2, with TRBD1 as a possible D gene (5 bases). TRBV5-3 is an ORF for which the function is uncertain. CDR3 size: 16 residues. V lost 4 bases to trimming and J lost 5 bases, with 21 bases between them. CDR3 DNA sequence: TGTGCCAGAAGCATTCGCGAACAGGCACCTGGGTATGGCTACACCTTC. Translation gives CARSIREQAPGYGYTF.

The rearrangement uses TRBV7-9 and TRBJ1-1, with D unresolved. V lost 10 bases and J lost 0, with 12 bases in between. The CDR3 loop spans 13 amino acids. Germline CDR1 is SEHNR and CDR2 is FQNEAQ (reference sequence). The CDR3 DNA reads as TGTGCCACGCGCATGGGTCTGAACACTGAAGCTTTCTTT. Translation gives CATRMGLNTEAFF.

In the case of this clone: The sample carries other DNA sequences with the same CDR3. The chain couples TRBV28 to TRBJ1-4; 9 bases map to TRBD1. Germline-derived CDR1 and CDR2 are MDHEN and SYDVKM. This CDR3 region has 15 residues. V was pared by 3 bases and J by 6 bases, with 5 bases of the junction left unmatched. The CDR3 sequence: CASSLVGQGDEKLFF. The CDR3 DNA reads TGTGCCAGCAGTTTGGTGGGACAGGGTGATGAAAAACTGTTTTTT.

The V gene is TRBV5-1, the J gene TRBJ2-2, with D possibly being TRBD2 (6 bases). Germline assignment: CDR1 SGHRS and CDR2 YFSETQ. With 2 bases removed from V and 5 bases from J, the gap between germline ends came to 13 bases. The CDR3 has 15 amino acids. The DNA of the CDR3 is TGCGCCAGCAGCTTAGCGGGCTGGGGGACCGGGGAGCTGTTTTTT. The encoded protein is CASSLAGWGTGELFF.

V usage is TRBV5-1 and J usage is TRBJ2-5; TRBD1 might be the D (5 bases). The CDR3 is 16 amino acids. Trimming shortened V by 0 bases and J by 3 bases, and 15 bases separated the two germline ends. The V gene's germline CDR1 is SGHRS and CDR2 YFSETQ. CDR3: CASSLDSGAIKETQYF. The DNA of the CDR3 is TGCGCCAGCAGCTTGGATTCTGGGGCGATAAAAGAGACCCAGTACTTC.

The chain couples TRBV7-2 to TRBJ2-5; 9 bases map to TRBD2. Trimming cost V 5 bases and J 1 base; bases outside gene matches: 8. CDR1 is SGHTA, CDR2 FQGNSA, per germline. The CDR3 length is 16 residues. In nucleotides, the CDR3 is TGTGCCAGCAGCACCCTTAGCGGGGGAGTCCAAGAGACCCAGTACTTC. Translating it yields CASSTLSGGVQETQYF.

This chain links TRBV10-3 with TRBJ2-7; 10 bases map to TRBD2. Germline lookup yields CDR1 ENHRY and CDR2 SYGVKD. This CDR3 is built from 14 residues. V dropped 7 bases and J dropped 1; count of bases not matched to a gene: 4. The CDR3 nucleotides are TGTGCCATCAAGCCTAGCGGGAGTTCCTACGAGCAGTACTTC. Its translation is CAIKPSGSSYEQYF.

The rearrangement joins TRBV14 to TRBJ2-3, with 8 positions matching TRBD1. CDR3 length equals 17 residues. Germline V gives CDR1 SGHDN, CDR2 FVKESK. The trim removed 4 bases at V and 4 bases at J, leaving 13 bases unmatched. CDR3 sequence reads: CASSRLLGGQVPDTQYF. In DNA, the CDR3 is TGTGCCAGCAGCCGCTTACTGGGGGGACAGGTCCCAGATACGCAGTATTTT.

The chain couples TRBV6-2 or TRBV6-3 to TRBJ1-4; D unclear. Germline-derived CDR1 and CDR2 are MNHEY and SVGEGT. The CDR3 has 16 residues. Trimming took 2 bases from V and 3 from J, leaving 13 bases between them. DNA for the CDR3: TGTGCCAGCAGTTACGGTGATGAGGGAGCTAATGAAAAACTGTTTTTT. Protein: CASSYGDEGANEKLFF.

In its sample, this clone was seen once. The chain is built from TRBV18 and TRBJ1-5, with D unclear. The germline gives CDR1 KGHSH, CDR2 LQKENI. CDR3 length: 14 amino acids. Trimming removed 2 bases from V and 4 bases from J, with 9 bases in between. The CDR3 bases are TGTGCCAGCTCACCAACGCAAGGAAATCAGCCCCAGCATTTT. Amino acid sequence: CASSPTQGNQPQHF. Drawing the rest from reference TRBV18 and TRBJ1-5, the complete variable domain is NAGVMQNPRHLVRRRGQEARLRCSPMKGHSHVYWYRQLPEEGLKFMVYLQKENIIDESGMPKERFSAEFPKEGPSILRIQQVVRGDSAAYFCASSPTQGNQPQHFGDGTRLSIL.

The V gene is TRBV6-5, the J gene TRBJ2-1; TRBD2 is a possible D gene (6 bases). V was trimmed by 8 bases and J by 3 bases, leaving 17 bases between them. The CDR3 length is 15 residues. Germline values: CDR1 MNHEY, CDR2 SVGAGI. CDR3 DNA sequence: TGTGCCAGCGAAAGAGGCGGGAACGACTACAATGAGCAGTTCTTC. It is translated as CASERGGNDYNEQFF.

J is TRBJ1-1 and V is TRBV28, with a possible D match to TRBD1 (6 bases). Trimming removed 5 bases from V and 0 bases from J, with 13 bases in between. The CDR3 consists of 15 residues. CDR1 and CDR2 (germline): MDHEN, SYDVKM. The CDR3 here is CASSISRGMNTEAFF. The DNA for the CDR3 is TGTGCCAGCAGTATCAGCAGGGGAATGAACACTGAAGCTTTCTTT.

In this sample, this clone turned up a few times. The genes are TRBV7-6 and TRBJ2-2, with D tentatively TRBD2 (6 bases). Between the trimmed V and J ends, which lost 4 bases and 0 bases, there was a span of 12 bases. This CDR3 is 16 amino acids long. CDR1 SGHVS and CDR2 FNYEAQ come from the germline V gene. The CDR3 nucleotides read TGTGCCAGCAGCTCAGTAGCGGAGTCGAACACCGGGGAGCTGTTTTTT. This gives the protein CASSSVAESNTGELFF.

This chain uses TRBV27 with TRBJ2-7; D remains unclear. The CDR3 length is 14 residues. Germline V lookup: CDR1 MNHEY, CDR2 SMNVEV (reference sequence). V shed 3 bases and J shed 0 bases, with 9 bases lying between them. CDR3 coding DNA: TGTGCCAGCAGTTTTGAATCCGACTCCTACGAGCAGTACTTC. Translated: CASSFESDSYEQYF.

The V gene is TRBV9, the J gene TRBJ1-1; D gene unclear. This CDR3 is built from 13 residues. Germline-derived CDR1 and CDR2 are SGDLS and YYNGEE. Trimming cost V 3 bases and J 1 base, with 7 bases left between them. In DNA form, the CDR3 reads TGTGCCAGCAGCGCGGGAGGGAACACTGAAGCTTTCTTT. It yields the protein CASSAGGNTEAFF.

J is TRBJ1-1 and V is TRBV11-2; D call uncertain. Trimming shortened V by 1 base and J by 1 base, and 4 bases separated the two germline ends. The CDR3 spans 13 residues. The germline V gene encodes CDR1 SGHAT and CDR2 FQNNGV. CDR3 residues: CASSLVTNTEAFF. The CDR3 DNA is TGTGCCAGCAGCTTAGTAACGAACACTGAAGCTTTCTTT. The complete variable domain, with remaining parts taken from reference TRBV11-2 and TRBJ1-1, reads EAGVAQSPRYKIIEKRQSVAFWCNPISGHATLYWYQQILGQGPKLLIQFQNNGVVDDSQLPKDRFSAERLKGVDSTLKIQPAKLEDSAVYLCASSLVTNTEAFFGQGTRLTVV.

The J gene is TRBJ2-2, the V gene TRBV6-5, with D perhaps matching TRBD1 (6 bases). The CDR3 sequence is 13 residues long. Trimming pared 6 bases from V and 6 bases from J, leaving 11 bases between. Looked up from germline, CDR1 is MNHEY and CDR2 is SVGAGI. The CDR3 nucleotides read TGTGCCAGCAGCGGGACAAACTCCGGGGAGCTGTTTTTT. Protein product: CASSGTNSGELFF.

The chain joins TRBV6-5 to TRBJ1-2; TRBD1 might be the D (5 bases). The CDR3 covers 14 residues. The germline V gene has CDR1 MNHEY and CDR2 SVGAGI. V was pared by 4 bases and J by 4 bases, with 13 bases between. The CDR3 reads CASSWGRDSYGYTF. The DNA of the CDR3 is TGTGCCAGCAGTTGGGGCAGGGACTCCTATGGCTACACCTTC.

The CDR3 protein is CATERGGSYNEQFF. CDR3 coding DNA: TGTGCCACCGAACGAGGGGGCTCCTACAATGAGCAGTTCTTC. This chain uses TRBV15 with TRBJ2-1; perhaps TRBD1 as D (6 bases). Trimming took off 8 bases at V and 0 bases at J, with 11 bases between the two ends. Per germline, CDR1 LNHNV and CDR2 YYDKDF (reference sequence). This CDR3 contains 14 residues.

CDR3 residues: CASSLDLGGGTDTQYF. The CDR3 coding sequence is TGTGCCAGCAGCTTAGATCTGGGGGGTGGGACAGATACGCAGTATTTT. The rearrangement links TRBV11-2 to TRBJ2-3, with D tentatively TRBD2 (6 bases). The CDR3 sequence is 16 residues long. In germline, CDR1 is SGHAT, CDR2 FQNNGV. Trimming removed 0 bases at V and 3 bases at J, with 13 bases between.

V is TRBV11-2 and J is TRBJ1-6, with no clear D. The V end lost 0 bases, the J end lost 0 bases, and 3 bases lay between the germline ends. CDR1 is SGHAT, CDR2 FQNNGV, per germline. This CDR3 is built from 15 residues. CDR3 nucleotides: TGTGCCAGCAGCTTAGAGAGCTCCTATAATTCACCCCTCCACTTT. Encoded protein: CASSLESSYNSPLHF.

J is TRBJ1-5 and V is TRBV19; tentatively, D is TRBD1 (5 bases). V was shortened by 7 bases and J by 5 bases, with 18 bases between the two germline ends. Looked up from germline, CDR1 is LNHDA and CDR2 is SQIVND (reference sequence). The CDR3 loop spans 15 amino acids. The CDR3 sequence is CASKSGGRVDQPQHF. The CDR3 DNA reads as TGTGCCAGTAAGTCCGGGGGGAGAGTGGATCAGCCCCAGCATTTT. The variable domain in full, completed from reference TRBV19 and TRBJ1-5, reads DGGITQSPKYLFRKEGQNVTLSCEQNLNHDAMYWYRQDPGQGLRLIYYSQIVNDFQKGDIAEGYSVSREKKESFPLTVTSAQKNPTAFYLCASKSGGRVDQPQHFGDGTRLSIL.

The chain combines TRBV2 with TRBJ1-5; TRBD1 agrees at 9 bases. With V trimmed by 6 bases and J by 2 bases, 8 bases remained unmatched. Germline loops: CDR1 SNHLY, CDR2 FYNNEI. The CDR3 sequence is 16 residues long. This CDR3 reads CASRTQGAEGNQPQHF. The CDR3 DNA follows: TGTGCCAGCAGGACACAGGGGGCGGAAGGCAATCAGCCCCAGCATTTT.

V usage is TRBV2 and J usage is TRBJ2-3; 15 nucleotides match TRBD2. Trimming took 4 bases from V and 1 from J; bases not matched to a gene: 6. This CDR3 contains 18 residues. Per germline, CDR1 SNHLY and CDR2 FYNNEI. The CDR3 DNA reads TGTGCCAGCAGTGCTAGGACTAGCGGGAGGGCTCGCACAGATACGCAGTATTTT. Protein: CASSARTSGRARTDTQYF.

The CDR3 loop is CASSRDSHSTDTQYF. CDR3 in DNA: TGTGCCAGCAGCCGGGACAGCCATTCCACAGATACGCAGTATTTT. The chain links TRBV9 to TRBJ2-3; TRBD1 matches at 7 bases. Germline lookup yields CDR1 SGDLS and CDR2 YYNGEE. V lost 4 bases and J lost 2; bases outside the gene matches: 7. The length of the CDR3 is 15 residues.

V usage is TRBV9 and J usage is TRBJ2-5; D unresolved. The CDR3 consists of 14 residues. Germline lookup yields CDR1 SGDLS and CDR2 YYNGEE. V was cut by 3 bases and J by 5 bases, with 14 bases left in between. The CDR3 nucleotides are TGTGCCAGCAGCGCCTTACCCACGCCGGAGACCCAGTACTTC. Its protein is CASSALPTPETQYF.